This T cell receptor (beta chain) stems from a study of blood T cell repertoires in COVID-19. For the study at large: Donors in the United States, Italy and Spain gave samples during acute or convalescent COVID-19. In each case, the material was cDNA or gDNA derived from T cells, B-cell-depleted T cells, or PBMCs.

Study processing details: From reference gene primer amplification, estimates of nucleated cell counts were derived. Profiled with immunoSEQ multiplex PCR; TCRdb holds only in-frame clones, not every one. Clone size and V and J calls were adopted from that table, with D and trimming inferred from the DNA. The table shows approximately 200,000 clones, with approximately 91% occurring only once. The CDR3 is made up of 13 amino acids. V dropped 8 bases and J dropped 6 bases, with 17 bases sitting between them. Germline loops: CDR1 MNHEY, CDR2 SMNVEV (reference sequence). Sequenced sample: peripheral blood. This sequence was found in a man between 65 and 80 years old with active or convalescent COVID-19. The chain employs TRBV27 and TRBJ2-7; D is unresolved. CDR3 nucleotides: TGTGCCAGCGGTCTACGGGTAGCTACCGAGCAGTACTTC. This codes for CASGLRVATEQYF.